This T cell receptor (beta chain) emerged from a study of OX40 agonist ivuxolimab in advanced cancers. Repertoires were generated with immunoSEQ multiplex PCR, while TCRdb's copy carries only in-frame clones and drops some. The data show tens of thousands of clones, 88% seen once. Trimming left V 8 bases short and J 9 bases short, with 17 bases between. Germline CDR1 SEHNR, CDR2 FQNEAQ (reference sequence). The CDR3 spans 13 residues. The chain uses TRBV7-9 and TRBJ2-1; D not certain. The sequence derives from an adult with an advanced solid tumor such as melanoma, head and neck, liver or kidney cancer. Here the sequenced sample was CD4+ or CD8+ T cells sorted from blood, taken in a trial of the OX40 agonist ivuxolimab. CDR3 DNA sequence: TGTGCCAGCTCATTCTTTGGTGAGAGTGAGCAGTTCTTC. This translates into CASSFFGESEQFF.